This T cell receptor beta chain was sequenced for a study of T cell repertoires in cytomegalovirus infection. One entry per CDR3 protein, called by TCRdb with MiXCR from the reads. The sample yields 450,000 to 600,000 distinct CDR3 sequences, roughly 46% seen once. V gave up 8 bases and J gave up 8 bases, with 22 bases separating them. CDR1 is MNHNS, CDR2 SASEGT, per germline. This CDR3 region has 14 residues. Study-level results: Adding up the frequency of public TCR beta families identified people who carried CMV plus the relevant HLA.

A note on this clonotype: Antigen: not known.

This clonotype was sampled from a human donor in good health (CMV status not recorded). Some clones in this sample may be carry-over from other donors' samples. The chain is built from TRBV6-1 and TRBJ2-7; D unresolved. Material: cultured PBMCs, obtained from culture after CMV antigen stimulation. In DNA, the CDR3 is TGTGCCAGCGGTCAGCCGCCTCGGCCATTCAAGCAGTACTTC. It encodes CASGQPPRPFKQYF.